This T cell receptor (beta chain) was recovered during a study of beta chain features in type 1 diabetes. TCRB transcripts that were expressed got sequenced, as all of the isolated RNA had been reverse transcribed. TCRdb keeps only in-frame clones here, not all; method: immunoSEQ multiplex PCR. The sample has 600,000 to 700,000 clones; roughly 12% are singletons. The authors obtained over 95% purity in all sorted populations. Deletions cut 7 bases from V and 2 bases from J, with 11 bases between. The germline V gene encodes CDR1 MNHNY and CDR2 SVGAGI (reference sequence). The CDR3 runs to 14 residues. Findings and caveats of the study: Small HLA sub-analyses could not settle whether HLA shapes TCRB rearrangement. TCRB CDR3s from Type 1 diabetes patients were moderately but significantly shorter in all four CD4+ subsets.

Notes on this clone: Antigen: not known.

The chain has TRBV6-6 and TRBJ1-4; TRBD1 is a possible D gene (5 bases). The sequencing input was naive CD4+ T cells from blood. The TCR comes from a man younger than 40 with type 1 diabetes. The CDR3 bases are TGTGCCAGCACACGGCAGGGTACTAATGAAAAACTGTTTTTT. Its protein product is CASTRQGTNEKLFF.